This T cell receptor beta chain stems from a study of shared clonotypes between healthy human individuals. About the study: Donors consisted of two women and three men between 18 and 49. Three CD4 naive, three CD4 memory, two CD8 naive and one CD8 memory plate were used per donor. Study-level points and caveats: The authors sampled blood alone, and tissue repertoires likely differ.

This CDR3 spans 18 amino acids. V lost 1 base and J 0 bases, leaving 13 bases between the germline ends. CDR1 and CDR2 (germline): SEHNR, FQNEAQ (reference sequence). Details on this clone: Its antigen is still unknown.

In the naive CD8 group, cells lacked CD45RO and were positively selected for CCR7, so terminally differentiated effector memory CD45RA+ cells were left out. Each of the donors was a healthy adult who was HIV-negative and had not had a recent acute infection or vaccination. TCRdb keeps only in-frame clones here, not all; method: immunoSEQ multiplex PCR. The repertoire holds about 2.1 million clones, roughly 91% seen once, with 1.5% to 2% in the top ten. Specimen: naive CD8+ T cells from PBMCs. The rearrangement links TRBV7-9 to TRBJ2-6, with TRBD1 as a possible D gene (5 bases). This clonotype originated in a man between 18 and 35 years old in good health. Some clones in this sample may be carry-over from other donors' samples. The DNA for the CDR3 is TGTGCCAGCAGCTTAGTAGGGGCGGTGAGCTCTGGGGCCAACGTCCTGACTTTC. Its translation: CASSLVGAVSSGANVLTF. Looking up the rest from reference TRBV7-9 and TRBJ2-6 gives the full variable domain: DTGVSQNPRHKITKRGQNVTFRCDPISEHNRLYWYRQTLGQGPEFLTYFQNEAQLEKSRLLSDRFSAERPKGSFSTLEIQRTEQGDSAMYLCASSLVGAVSSGANVLTFGAGSRLTVL.